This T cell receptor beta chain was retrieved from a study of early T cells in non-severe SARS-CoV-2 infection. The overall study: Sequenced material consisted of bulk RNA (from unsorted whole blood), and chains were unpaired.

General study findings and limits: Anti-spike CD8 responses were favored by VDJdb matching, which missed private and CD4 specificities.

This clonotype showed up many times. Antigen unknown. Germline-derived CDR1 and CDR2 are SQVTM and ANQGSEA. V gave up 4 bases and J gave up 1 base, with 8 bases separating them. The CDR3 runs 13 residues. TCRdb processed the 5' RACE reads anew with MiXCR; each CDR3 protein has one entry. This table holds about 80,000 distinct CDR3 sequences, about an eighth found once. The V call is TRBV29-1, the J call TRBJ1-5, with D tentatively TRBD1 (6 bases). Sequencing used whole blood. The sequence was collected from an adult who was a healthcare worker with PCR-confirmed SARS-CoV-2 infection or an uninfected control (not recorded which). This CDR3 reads CSVGGGSNQPQHF. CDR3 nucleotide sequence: TGCAGCGTTGGAGGGGGAAGCAATCAGCCCCAGCATTTT.